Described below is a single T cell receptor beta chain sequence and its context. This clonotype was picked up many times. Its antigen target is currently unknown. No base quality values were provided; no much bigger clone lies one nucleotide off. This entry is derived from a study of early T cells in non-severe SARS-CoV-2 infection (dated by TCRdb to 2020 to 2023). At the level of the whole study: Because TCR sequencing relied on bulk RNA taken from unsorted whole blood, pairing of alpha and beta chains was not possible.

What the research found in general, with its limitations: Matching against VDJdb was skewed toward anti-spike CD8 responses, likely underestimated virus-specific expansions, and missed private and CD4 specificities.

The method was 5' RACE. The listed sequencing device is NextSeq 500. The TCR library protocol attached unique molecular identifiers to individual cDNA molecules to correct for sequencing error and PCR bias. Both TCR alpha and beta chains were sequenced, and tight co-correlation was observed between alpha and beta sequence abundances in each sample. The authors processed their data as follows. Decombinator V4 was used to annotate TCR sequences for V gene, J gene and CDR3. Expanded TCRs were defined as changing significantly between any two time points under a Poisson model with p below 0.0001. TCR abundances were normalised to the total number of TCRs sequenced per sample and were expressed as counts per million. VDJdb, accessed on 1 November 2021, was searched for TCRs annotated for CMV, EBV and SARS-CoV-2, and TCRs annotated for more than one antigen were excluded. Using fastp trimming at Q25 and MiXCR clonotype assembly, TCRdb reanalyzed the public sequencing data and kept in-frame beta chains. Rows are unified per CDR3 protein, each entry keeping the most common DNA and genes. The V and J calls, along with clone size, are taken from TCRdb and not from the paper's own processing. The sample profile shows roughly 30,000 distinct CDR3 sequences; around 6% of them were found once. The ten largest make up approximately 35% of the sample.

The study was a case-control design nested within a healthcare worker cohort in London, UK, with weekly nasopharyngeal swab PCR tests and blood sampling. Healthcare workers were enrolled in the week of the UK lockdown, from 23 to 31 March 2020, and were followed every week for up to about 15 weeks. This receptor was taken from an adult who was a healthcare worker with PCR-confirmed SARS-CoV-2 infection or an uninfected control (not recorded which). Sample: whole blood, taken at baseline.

Read as DNA, the sequence is TGTGCCACACTAGCGGGAGGGCCTGGCGAGCAGTACTTC. This translates into CATLAGGPGEQYF. The chain joins TRBV2 to TRBJ2-7; the central 13 bases match TRBD2. The CDR3, from cysteine to phenylalanine, totals 13 residues. The read is trimmed to its CDR3 DNA, 39 bases read in frame from base 1. The germline V gene sets CDR1 to SNHLY and CDR2 to FYNNEI. After removal of 10 bases from V and 6 bases from J, the junction retains 6 bases not matched to a gene.